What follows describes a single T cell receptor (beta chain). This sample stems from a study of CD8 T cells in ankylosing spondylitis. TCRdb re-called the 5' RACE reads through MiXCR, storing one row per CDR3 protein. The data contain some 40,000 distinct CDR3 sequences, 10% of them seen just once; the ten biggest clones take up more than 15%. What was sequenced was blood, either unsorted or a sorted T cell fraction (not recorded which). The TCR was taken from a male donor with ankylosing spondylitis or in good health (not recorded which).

The chain's CDR3 is CASSKVTGFRWNTEAFF. The DNA of the CDR3 is TGTGCCAGCAGCAAAGTGACAGGGTTTCGATGGAACACTGAAGCTTTCTTT. V gene TRBV21-1 combines with J gene TRBJ1-1; the D call TRBD1 from the table was never checked on the DNA. TRBV21-1 represents a pseudogene. This CDR3 is 17 amino acids long.